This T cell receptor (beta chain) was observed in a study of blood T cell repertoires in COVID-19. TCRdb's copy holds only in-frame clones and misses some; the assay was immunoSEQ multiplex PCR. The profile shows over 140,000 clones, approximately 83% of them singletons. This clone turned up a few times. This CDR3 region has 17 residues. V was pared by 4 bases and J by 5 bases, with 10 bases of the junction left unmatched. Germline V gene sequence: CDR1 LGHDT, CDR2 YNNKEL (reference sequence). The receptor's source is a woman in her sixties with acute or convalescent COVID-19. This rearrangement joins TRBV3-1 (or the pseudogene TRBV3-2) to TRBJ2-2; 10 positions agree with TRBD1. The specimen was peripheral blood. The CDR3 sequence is CASSRLGGQGSTGELFF. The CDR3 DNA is TGTGCCAGCAGCCGTTTAGGGGGACAGGGGAGTACCGGGGAGCTGTTTTTT.